The 16 T cell receptor beta chains below come from one sample, sequenced in a study of regulatory T cells in long-lasting Graves disease. Arm-PCR of CDR3 regions with iRepertoire HTBI primers generated TCR beta libraries. Via MiXCR, TCRdb re-called the multiplex PCR reads, giving one row per CDR3 protein. The data hold 200,000 to 250,000 distinct CDR3 sequences, with around 20% observed a single time. Time point in this sample: newly diagnosed GD, antithyroid drugs for less than 3 months. After RNA was extracted from PBMCs, the TCR library was made from it. This specimen was peripheral blood mononuclear cells (PBMCs), taken at new diagnosis, from a patient treated with antithyroid drugs. These TCRs come from a female donor with Graves disease.

This clonotype was seen more than once but under ten times. The V gene is TRBV4-1, the J gene TRBJ1-1, with D tentatively TRBD1 (6 bases). The V and J ends lost 1 base and 5 bases respectively, with 14 bases between them. Germline V lookup: CDR1 MGHRA, CDR2 YSYEKL. The CDR3 contains 15 residues. The CDR3 loop reads CASSQVGQRGTEAFF. The CDR3 region has the DNA TGCGCCAGCAGCCAAGTAGGACAAAGGGGGACTGAAGCTTTCTTT.

This rearrangement joins TRBV2 to TRBJ2-7; 9 bases align to TRBD1. Losses at the gene ends were 6 bases for V and 3 bases for J; bases not matched to a gene: 6. The CDR3 is 14 residues long. From germline, CDR1 is SNHLY and CDR2 FYNNEI. The CDR3 loop is CASRSGTGHYEQYF. DNA for the CDR3: TGTGCCAGCAGGTCCGGGACAGGGCACTACGAGCAGTACTTC.

The chain combines TRBV7-9 with TRBJ2-7; 7 bases fit TRBD1. V shed 2 bases and J 4 bases; nucleotides not matched to a gene: 2. This CDR3 region has 13 residues. Germline V gene sequence: CDR1 SEHNR, CDR2 FQNEAQ (reference sequence). In nucleotides, the CDR3 is TGTGCCAGCAGCTTACTCAGGGGGTACGAGCAGTACTTC. Residues: CASSLLRGYEQYF.

The rearrangement links TRBV4-2 to TRBJ1-2, with 7 bases that match TRBD1. CDR3 size: 17 residues. Germline V gene lookup returns CDR1 LGHNA and CDR2 YNFKEQ. J gave up 2 bases and V 2 bases, and 11 bases lay outside the gene matches. CDR3 protein: CASSQSDRAPGNYGYTF. As DNA, the CDR3 is TGTGCCAGCAGCCAATCTGACAGGGCCCCGGGGAACTATGGCTACACCTTC.

Note on this clonotype: This may be a read error: a much more frequent sequence differs by one nucleotide. The chain recombines TRBV29-1 with TRBJ1-2, with D hard to call. Germline lookup yields CDR1 SQVTM and CDR2 ANQGSEA. The CDR3 runs 14 residues. The CDR3 DNA is TGCAGGGCTGAACTGATGGGTACTCGCTATGGCTACACCTTC. Protein product: CRAELMGTRYGYTF.

The chain uses TRBV6-2 or TRBV6-3 and TRBJ2-5, with unresolved D. The CDR3 spans 13 residues. CDR1 is MNHEY, CDR2 SVGEGT, per germline. The ends were cut back, 6 bases at V and 3 bases at J, with 11 bases in the middle. The CDR3 nucleotides read TGTGCCAGCAGCGTAATTCCTAAAGAGACCCAGTACTTC. Protein sequence: CASSVIPKETQYF.

This clonotype was seen ten or more times. This CDR3 is CASRPQGRSNQPQHF. As DNA, the CDR3 is TGTGCCAGCCGCCCTCAGGGGCGAAGCAATCAGCCCCAGCATTTT. The V and J genes are TRBV28 and TRBJ1-5; weak D call: TRBD1 (6 bases). The germline CDR1 and CDR2 sequences are MDHEN and SYDVKM. Between the trimmed V and J ends, which lost 8 bases and 1 base, there was a span of 15 bases. The CDR3 consists of 15 residues.

The chain carries TRBV2 and TRBJ2-3, with 10 bases matching TRBD2. Germline V gene sequence: CDR1 SNHLY, CDR2 FYNNEI. The CDR3 runs to 15 residues. V shed 8 bases, J shed 2 bases, and the junction held 7 bases outside the gene matches. The CDR3 region is CASYGLAGATDTQYF. In DNA, the CDR3 is TGTGCCAGCTACGGCCTAGCGGGAGCCACAGATACGCAGTATTTT.

The chain carries TRBV7-2 and TRBJ1-4; possible D gene TRBD1, 5 bases. The germline CDR1 and CDR2 sequences are SGHTA and FQGNSA. Trimming took 4 bases from V and 6 from J, leaving 15 bases between them. This CDR3 is built from 15 residues. The CDR3 protein is CASSSLLGTDEKLFF. In DNA, the CDR3 is TGTGCCAGCAGCTCCCTTCTCGGGACGGATGAAAAACTGTTTTTT.

On this clonotype itself: Since a far larger clone is one base different, this is likely a read error. CDR3 in amino acids: CASSLAVPFQETQYF. The CDR3 bases are TGTGCCAGCAGTTTAGCTGTGCCCTTTCAAGAGACCCAGTACTTC. V and J are TRBV28 and TRBJ2-1; D is undetermined. The DNA end is more similar to TRBJ2-5, so the J call may be wrong. Germline CDR1 and CDR2: MDHEN and SYDVKM. The CDR3 loop spans 15 amino acids.

The V and J genes are TRBV7-6 and TRBJ2-1; either TRBD1 or TRBD2 may supply D (5 bases each). The CDR3 length is 15 residues. Looked up from germline, CDR1 is SGHVS and CDR2 is FNYEAQ. V lost 5 bases and J 4 bases, leaving 15 bases between the germline ends. The CDR3 region has the DNA TGTGCCAGCAGCCCAGACCGGGACGTTTACAATGAGCAGTTCTTC. Its protein is CASSPDRDVYNEQFF. The variable domain in full, with the rest retrieved from reference TRBV7-6 and TRBJ2-1, is GAGVSQSPRYKVTKRGQDVALRCDPISGHVSLYWYRQALGQGPEFLTYFNYEAQQDKSGLPNDRFSAERPEGSISTLTIQRTEQRDSAMYRCASSPDRDVYNEQFFGPGTRLTVL.

This clonotype was seen at least ten times. The chain joins TRBV12-3 or TRBV12-4 to TRBJ2-7, with TRBD2 matching 10 bases. The CDR3 covers 15 residues. Trimming removed 5 bases from V and 4 bases from J; junction bases left unmatched: 8. CDR3 loop: CASSPGAGGGYEQYF. CDR3 DNA: TGTGCCAGCAGTCCCGGAGCGGGAGGGGGTTACGAGCAGTACTTC.

The chain uses TRBV6-2 or TRBV6-3 and TRBJ2-3; 14 nucleotides align to TRBD2. Germline CDR1 reads MNHEY; CDR2 reads SVGEGT. The trim removed 2 bases at V and 6 bases at J, leaving 7 bases unmatched. CDR3 length equals 17 residues. In nucleotides, the CDR3 is TGTGCCAGCAGTTACGTAAGACTAGCGGGGGGGGCGGATACGCAGTATTTT. Protein: CASSYVRLAGGADTQYF.

At least ten counts were recorded for this clonotype. The chain recombines TRBV2 with TRBJ2-6; D is possibly TRBD1 (6 bases). Per germline, CDR1 SNHLY and CDR2 FYNNEI. V was shortened by 3 bases and J by 0 bases, with 12 bases between the two germline ends. The CDR3 contains 17 residues. The DNA of the CDR3 is TGTGCCAGCAGTGACCAGGGGCGCGTCTCTGGGGCCAACGTCCTGACTTTC. Translation: CASSDQGRVSGANVLTF.

This clonotype came up many times. This may arise from a read error, as a much more abundant clone is one base away. This chain connects TRBV18 to TRBJ2-7, with D possibly being TRBD2 (6 bases). The germline gives CDR1 KGHSH, CDR2 LQKENI. The CDR3 is 12 amino acids. In nucleotides, the CDR3 is TGTGCCAGCTCACGCGACAACATGGGGACTGTATGG. It codes for CASSRDNMGTVW.

The chain has TRBV6-2 or TRBV6-3 and TRBJ2-1, with D uncertain. V lost 0 bases and J lost 9, with 12 bases in between. Germline V gene sequence: CDR1 MNHEY, CDR2 SVGEGT. This CDR3 spans 14 amino acids. In DNA, the CDR3 is TGTGCCAGCAGTTACTCTTTCGTCGTGAGTGAGCAGTTCTTC. Its protein is CASSYSFVVSEQFF.